These 24 T cell receptor beta chains were sequenced from one sample in a study of cytomegalovirus exposure and HLA in healthy donors. Primers included in the PCR were 60 Vbeta and 13 Jbeta primers. Libraries were prepared by immunoSEQ multiplex PCR; TCRdb keeps only in-frame clonotypes and omits some of them. The sample includes over 90,000 clones, approximately 64% of them seen just once. Sequencing was carried out using PBMCs. Source of these receptors: a human donor in good health.

V gene TRBV7-6 combines with J gene TRBJ2-2; a possible D gene is TRBD1 (5 bases). Germline V gene data show CDR1 as SGHVS and CDR2 as FNYEAQ. Trimming stripped 2 bases from V and 0 bases from J, with 10 bases between. This CDR3 has 16 amino acids. Written as DNA, the CDR3 is TGTGCCAGCAGCTTATCATCAGGGCCGAACACCGGGGAGCTGTTTTTT. It specifies CASSLSSGPNTGELFF.

This clone turned up a few times. The J gene is TRBJ1-2, the V gene TRBV18, with 8 bases aligning to TRBD1. The CDR3 has 15 amino acids. Germline trimming cut 3 bases from V and 4 bases from J; bases unmatched to any gene: 7. Germline loops: CDR1 KGHSH, CDR2 LQKENI. The CDR3: CASSPVPGGAYGYTF. CDR3 bases: TGTGCCAGCTCACCCGTTCCAGGGGGCGCCTATGGCTACACCTTC.

This chain joins TRBV5-4 and TRBJ2-7; TRBD2 matches at 11 bases. This CDR3 contains 16 residues. Germline CDR1 reads SGHNT; CDR2 reads YYREEE (reference sequence). Trimming at V came to 0 bases and at J to 0 bases, leaving 2 bases not matched to a gene. The CDR3 reads CASSLDTSGSSYEQYF. CDR3 DNA: TGTGCCAGCAGCTTGGATACTAGCGGGAGCTCCTACGAGCAGTACTTC.

CDR3 region: CASSIGRISYEQYF. CDR3 nucleotides: TGTGCCAGCAGCATCGGGAGGATCTCCTACGAGCAGTACTTC. The chain has TRBV27 and TRBJ2-7, with TRBD2 matching over 7 bases. Trimming removed 6 bases from V and 0 bases from J; junction bases left unmatched: 5. The CDR3 spans 14 residues. Germline CDR1 reads MNHEY; CDR2 reads SMNVEV (reference sequence).

CDR3 loop: CASSMGSGQGASYEQYF. The DNA for the CDR3 is TGTGCCAGTAGTATGGGATCGGGACAGGGAGCCTCCTACGAGCAGTACTTC. The chain couples TRBV19 to TRBJ2-7; TRBD1 matches at 9 bases. Per the germline V gene, CDR1 is LNHDA and CDR2 is SQIVND (reference sequence). J lost 0 bases, V lost 3 bases, and 9 bases had no gene match. This CDR3 comprises 17 residues.

The chain recombines TRBV29-1 with TRBJ2-1, with 14 bases that match TRBD2. After removal of 4 bases from V and 5 bases from J, the junction contained 7 bases not matched to a gene. The germline CDR1 and CDR2 sequences are SQVTM and ANQGSEA. This CDR3 is built from 16 residues. This CDR3 reads CSVAEPGLAGDNEQFF. The CDR3 region has the DNA TGCAGCGTTGCTGAACCGGGACTAGCGGGGGACAATGAGCAGTTCTTC.

The gene calls are TRBV7-9 and TRBJ1-1; D remains ambiguous. Trimming removed 7 bases from V and 4 bases from J, with 10 bases in between. CDR3 length: 12 residues. Per the germline V gene, CDR1 is SEHNR and CDR2 is FQNEAQ (reference sequence). The CDR3 here is CASTTPSTEAFF. The DNA of the CDR3 is TGTGCCAGCACCACCCCGAGCACTGAAGCTTTCTTT.

The V call is TRBV4-1, the J call TRBJ2-7, with 8 nucleotides matching TRBD2. The CDR3 sequence is 15 residues long. J was trimmed by 6 bases and V by 3 bases; bases with no gene match: 10. CDR1 MGHRA and CDR2 YSYEKL come from the germline V gene. The CDR3 coding sequence is TGCGCCAGCAGCCAGACCGGGACTAGTGTCTCCGAGCAGTACTTC. It codes for CASSQTGTSVSEQYF.

The rearrangement joins TRBV10-2 to TRBJ2-1, with 10 nucleotides matching TRBD1. The V gene end was trimmed by 6 bases and the J gene end by 5 bases; junction bases not matched to a gene: 4. CDR3 size: 14 residues. CDR1 and CDR2 from the germline V gene are WSHSY and SAAADI. The CDR3 region has the DNA TGCGCCAGCAGGGGGGGACAGGGGAACAATGAGCAGTTCTTC. This encodes CASRGGQGNNEQFF.

The V call is TRBV5-4, the J call TRBJ1-2; D is perhaps TRBD1 (6 bases). Trimming took off 4 bases at V and 4 bases at J, with 11 bases between the two ends. CDR1 is SGHNT, CDR2 YYREEE, per germline (reference sequence). The CDR3 covers 13 residues. CDR3 sequence (DNA): TGTGCCAGCAGCGGACAGACGGGCTATGGCTACACCTTC. It yields the protein CASSGQTGYGYTF.

This clone appeared a few times. The chain is built from TRBV6-1 and TRBJ2-1, with 10 bases that match TRBD2. Germline lookup yields CDR1 MNHNS and CDR2 SASEGT. After removal of 7 bases from V and 7 bases from J, the junction contained 10 bases not matched to a gene. The CDR3 runs 15 residues. CDR3 residues: CASTPTSGWSNEQFF. Here the CDR3 DNA reads TGTGCCAGCACCCCGACTAGCGGGTGGAGTAATGAGCAGTTCTTC.

This clone was observed a handful of times. The rearrangement uses TRBV29-1 and TRBJ2-5, with 9 positions matching TRBD1. TRBJ2-7 matches the DNA end more closely, so the J call is doubtful. Germline-derived CDR1 and CDR2 are SQVTM and ANQGSEA. This CDR3 spans 12 amino acids. The CDR3 sequence is CSVGDRDYEQYF. CDR3 in DNA: TGCAGCGTTGGGGACAGGGACTACGAGCAGTACTTC.

This clone was observed a single time. The J gene is TRBJ2-7, the V gene TRBV28, with D maybe TRBD2 (7 bases). The CDR3 contains 16 residues. With 5 bases removed from V and 6 bases from J, the gap between germline ends came to 23 bases. The germline V gene encodes CDR1 MDHEN and CDR2 SYDVKM. The CDR3, as DNA: TGTGCCAGCAGTCCGCATAGAAGTGGGGGGGCGGGCGAGCAGTACTTC. Its protein product is CASSPHRSGGAGEQYF.

This clone appeared a few times. The V call is TRBV6-5, the J call TRBJ1-2; TRBD1 agrees at 7 bases. The CDR3 is made up of 14 amino acids. J lost 4 bases, V lost 6 bases, and 8 bases had no gene match. From germline, CDR1 is MNHEY and CDR2 SVGAGI. CDR3 protein: CASRPQGSPYGYTF. In DNA, the CDR3 is TGTGCCAGCAGACCACAGGGGTCCCCCTATGGCTACACCTTC.

This rearrangement joins TRBV6-1 to TRBJ2-1; no reliable D call. This CDR3 spans 13 amino acids. V dropped 4 bases and J dropped 0 bases, with 4 bases sitting between them. Germline CDR1 and CDR2: MNHNS and SASEGT. CDR3 DNA sequence: TGTGCCAGCAGTGCGCGCTCCTACAATGAGCAGTTCTTC. This encodes CASSARSYNEQFF.

This sequence joins TRBV28 and TRBJ2-5; weak D call: TRBD1 (5 bases). V gave up 5 bases and J gave up 2 bases, with 9 bases separating them. This CDR3 contains 13 residues. CDR1 is MDHEN and CDR2 is SYDVKM in the germline V gene. The CDR3 protein is CASSLPGQETQYF. CDR3 nucleotides: TGTGCCAGCAGTCTTCCAGGGCAAGAGACCCAGTACTTC.

This chain uses TRBV19 with TRBJ1-1, with D maybe TRBD1 (6 bases). The V gene lost 1 base and the J gene lost 4 bases, with 10 bases spanning the gap. CDR1 is LNHDA and CDR2 is SQIVND in the germline V gene (reference sequence). The CDR3 runs to 14 residues. CDR3 coding DNA: TGTGCCAGTAGTATAGCTGGGGGCGGCACTGAAGCTTTCTTT. Protein product: CASSIAGGGTEAFF.

This clone was detected only a few times. J is TRBJ2-1 and V is TRBV29-1, with 8 positions matching TRBD2. Germline-derived CDR1 and CDR2 are SQVTM and ANQGSEA. The CDR3 runs to 13 residues. Unmatched junction bases numbered 8, after V lost 4 bases and J lost 9 bases. CDR3 in DNA: TGCAGCGTTGGGCCAGCGGGAGAAGGTGAGCAGTTCTTC. Protein: CSVGPAGEGEQFF.

This clone was seen a handful of times. The chain carries TRBV9 and TRBJ1-2, with D uncertain. With 0 bases removed from V and 3 bases from J, the gap between germline ends came to 9 bases. Germline values: CDR1 SGDLS, CDR2 YYNGEE. This CDR3 region has 14 residues. This CDR3 is CASSVVPEDYGYTF. CDR3 coding DNA: TGTGCCAGCAGCGTAGTTCCAGAAGACTATGGCTACACCTTC.

The V gene is TRBV6-5, the J gene TRBJ2-3; 8 bases fit TRBD2. The V segment lost 10 bases and the J segment 5 bases; nucleotides outside the gene matches: 14. CDR1 and CDR2 (germline): MNHEY, SVGAGI. There are 15 residues in the CDR3. Here the CDR3 reads CAIHGRGTRLDTQYF. The CDR3 DNA reads TGTGCCATCCATGGTCGGGGGACTAGACTAGATACGCAGTATTTT.

The chain has TRBV10-3 and TRBJ1-1, with D unclear. From germline, CDR1 is ENHRY and CDR2 SYGVKD. The CDR3 has 14 amino acids. V was cut by 5 bases and J by 1 base, with 11 bases left in between. CDR3 coding DNA: TGTGCCATCAGTCCCCTCGACAAGAACACTGAAGCTTTCTTT. Amino acid sequence: CAISPLDKNTEAFF.

J is TRBJ1-1 and V is TRBV11-2, with D unresolved. The CDR3 is 16 amino acids. Germline V gene data show CDR1 as SGHAT and CDR2 as FQNNGV. The germline V and J ends were trimmed by 0 bases and 1 base, with 12 bases remaining between them. The chain's CDR3 is CASSLDYGLTNTEAFF. The DNA for the CDR3 is TGTGCCAGCAGCTTAGATTACGGACTGACGAACACTGAAGCTTTCTTT.

This chain joins TRBV25-1 and TRBJ2-7; 7 bases line up with TRBD1. Germline V gene data show CDR1 as MGHDK and CDR2 as SYGVNS. With 5 bases clipped from V and 3 bases from J, the junction kept 1 base outside the gene matches. The CDR3 covers 12 residues. In DNA, the CDR3 is TGTGCCAGCAGTCCAGGGGGCTACGAGCAGTACTTC. Translated: CASSPGGYEQYF.

V usage is TRBV5-4 and J usage is TRBJ1-1; D is possibly TRBD1 (6 bases). Between the trimmed V and J ends, which lost 4 bases and 0 bases, there was a span of 13 bases. From germline, CDR1 is SGHNT and CDR2 YYREEE (reference sequence). This CDR3 has 15 residues. This CDR3 reads CASSGRDIVNTEAFF. For the CDR3, the DNA is TGTGCCAGCAGCGGACGGGACATCGTGAACACTGAAGCTTTCTTT.